The 21 T cell receptor beta chains listed next were all sequenced from one sample in a study of blood T cell repertoires in COVID-19. TCRdb keeps only in-frame clones here, not all; method: immunoSEQ multiplex PCR. The table has 240,000 or so clones, approximately 83% seen once. Sequencing used peripheral blood. These receptor sequences come from a woman in her thirties who had recovered from COVID-19.

V usage is TRBV11-3 and J usage is TRBJ1-2; TRBD1 matches 7 bases. Germline CDR1 SGHNT, CDR2 YENEEA. The CDR3 loop spans 13 amino acids. Trimming removed 3 bases from V and 6 bases from J; junction bases left unmatched: 4. CDR3 sequence reads: CASSFSGGDGYTF. DNA of the CDR3: TGTGCCAGCAGCTTCTCAGGGGGTGATGGCTACACCTTC.

Details on this clone: The same CDR3 arises from other DNA sequences in this sample as well. V is TRBV4-1 and J is TRBJ2-1, with D uncertain. Germline V CDR1 and CDR2: MGHRA, YSYEKL. There are 13 residues in the CDR3. Trimming stripped 0 bases from V and 7 bases from J, with 7 bases between. The CDR3 DNA is TGCGCCAGCAGCCAAGACTATCTGAATGAGCAGTTCTTC. Translation gives CASSQDYLNEQFF.

The table lists this clone with a few counts. The rearrangement uses TRBV2 and TRBJ2-1; 11 bases map to TRBD2. J was trimmed by 8 bases and V by 5 bases; bases with no gene match: 5. CDR3 length: 14 amino acids. Looked up from germline, CDR1 is SNHLY and CDR2 is FYNNEI. In DNA form, the CDR3 reads TGTGCCAGCAGTTCACTAGCGGGGGAGGATGAGCAGTTCTTC. Protein sequence: CASSSLAGEDEQFF.

V is TRBV18 and J is TRBJ1-1; no firm D call. Germline-derived CDR1 and CDR2 are KGHSH and LQKENI. V lost 0 bases and J lost 3, with 11 bases in between. This CDR3 has 15 residues. The CDR3 DNA is TGTGCCAGCTCACCACCCTCGACCGGAGACACTGAAGCTTTCTTT. Translating it yields CASSPPSTGDTEAFF.

The rearrangement links TRBV6-1 to TRBJ1-2, with 7 bases fitting TRBD1. V shed 1 base, J shed 8 bases, and the junction held 4 bases outside the gene matches. The CDR3 contains 13 residues. The germline V gene has CDR1 MNHNS and CDR2 SASEGT. CDR3 sequence reads: CASSEVQGEGYTF. DNA for the CDR3: TGTGCCAGCAGTGAAGTCCAGGGGGAAGGCTACACCTTC.

This sequence joins TRBV5-1 and TRBJ1-1, with 8 bases matching TRBD1. Trimming at V came to 2 bases and at J to 3 bases, leaving 6 bases not matched to a gene. Germline V lookup: CDR1 SGHRS, CDR2 YFSETQ. There are 15 residues in the CDR3. This chain's CDR3 is CASSLRTGLDTEAFF. As DNA, the CDR3 is TGCGCCAGCAGCTTACGGACAGGGCTGGACACTGAAGCTTTCTTT.

The CDR3 DNA sequence: TGTGCCAGCAGCTTTGAGGGAGCGAACAATGAGCAGTTCTTC. Protein product: CASSFEGANNEQFF. V is TRBV7-2 and J is TRBJ2-1; a weak D match, TRBD2 (5 bases). The ends were cut back, 3 bases at V and 5 bases at J, with 11 bases in the middle. The CDR3 loop spans 14 amino acids. Germline loops: CDR1 SGHTA, CDR2 FQGNSA.

J is TRBJ2-2 and V is TRBV2, with D perhaps TRBD2 (6 bases). From germline, CDR1 is SNHLY and CDR2 FYNNEI. This CDR3 is built from 16 residues. V was clipped by 2 bases and J by 1 base, with 11 bases between them. As DNA, the CDR3 is TGTGCCAGCAGTGAATTAGGACTAATGAACACCGGGGAGCTGTTTTTT. It yields the protein CASSELGLMNTGELFF.

This chain links TRBV24-1 with TRBJ1-6; D is unclear. CDR1 and CDR2 from the germline V gene are KGHDR and SFDVKD. V dropped 9 bases and J dropped 0 bases, with 8 bases sitting between them. The CDR3 contains 14 residues. The DNA for the CDR3 is TGTGCCACCGCGGCGAGCTCCTATAATTCACCCCTCCACTTT. Protein sequence: CATAASSYNSPLHF.

This clone was detected a few times. J is TRBJ1-1 and V is TRBV11-2; D call uncertain. The V gene's germline CDR1 is SGHAT and CDR2 FQNNGV. V lost 3 bases to trimming and J lost 4 bases, with 12 bases between them. This CDR3 comprises 14 residues. Written as DNA, the CDR3 is TGTGCCAGCAGCTTCGGAGGGATGGGCACTGAAGCTTTCTTT. Protein sequence: CASSFGGMGTEAFF.

The J gene is TRBJ1-4, the V gene TRBV13; tentative D call: TRBD1 (6 bases). CDR1 is PRHDT, CDR2 FYEKMQ, per germline (reference sequence). This CDR3 is 13 amino acids long. Trimming took off 6 bases at V and 8 bases at J, with 13 bases between the two ends. The CDR3 DNA sequence: TGTGCCAGCAGTTTCCAGCAGGGGGAAAAACTGTTTTTT. It translates to CASSFQQGEKLFF.

The chain combines TRBV5-1 with TRBJ2-1, with 9 nucleotides matching TRBD1. This CDR3 contains 15 residues. The germline CDR1 and CDR2 sequences are SGHRS and YFSETQ. After removal of 4 bases from V and 5 bases from J, the junction contained 7 bases not matched to a gene. This CDR3 reads CASSVQGALNNEQFF. The CDR3 DNA is TGCGCCAGCAGCGTACAGGGGGCCCTGAACAATGAGCAGTTCTTC.

The gene calls are TRBV4-1 and TRBJ1-5; TRBD1 agrees at 9 bases. Unmatched junction bases numbered 11, after V lost 1 base and J lost 1 base. This CDR3 comprises 19 residues. Germline V gene data show CDR1 as MGHRA and CDR2 as YSYEKL. CDR3 bases: TGCGCCAGCAGCCAAGTCTTTTACAGGGGGCGATGGAGCAATCAGCCCCAGCATTTT. Amino acid sequence: CASSQVFYRGRWSNQPQHF.

The chain joins TRBV9 to TRBJ1-1; D is unclear. The CDR3 runs 8 residues. Germline V gives CDR1 SGDLS, CDR2 YYNGEE. V dropped 5 bases and J dropped 11 bases, with 4 bases sitting between them. The CDR3 DNA sequence: TGTGCCAGCAGTAGTGCTTTCTTT. Translating it yields CASSSAFF.

CDR3 nucleotide sequence: TGTGCCAGCAGCCGTAACTACGAGCAGTACTTC. Protein: CASSRNYEQYF. The rearrangement joins TRBV5-6 to TRBJ2-7; D uncertain. Germline values: CDR1 SGHDT, CDR2 YYEEEE. This CDR3 spans 11 amino acids. V was shortened by 4 bases and J by 3 bases, with 5 bases between the two germline ends.

V and J are TRBV30 and TRBJ2-3, with a tentative D call TRBD1 (5 bases). The CDR3 has 12 residues. Between the trimmed V and J ends, which lost 3 bases and 8 bases, there was a span of 12 bases. Per the germline V gene, CDR1 is GTSNPN and CDR2 is SVGIG (reference sequence). CDR3 sequence reads: CAWRRTSPTQYF. The CDR3 DNA sequence: TGTGCCTGGAGAAGGACATCCCCTACGCAGTATTTT.

The chain combines TRBV6-1 with TRBJ2-7; D uncertain. V gave up 2 bases and J gave up 0 bases, with 8 bases separating them. Germline CDR1 is MNHNS and CDR2 is SASEGT. The CDR3 spans 14 residues. The CDR3 nucleotides are TGTGCCAGCAGTGAATGGCCATCCTCCTACGAGCAGTACTTC. Amino acid sequence: CASSEWPSSYEQYF.

This clone is a singleton in its sample. The V gene is TRBV19, the J gene TRBJ1-2; D is unresolved. Trimming shortened V by 8 bases and J by 1 base, and 11 bases separated the two germline ends. CDR1 is LNHDA, CDR2 SQIVND, per germline (reference sequence). The CDR3 is 13 amino acids. This CDR3 reads CASLSFYNYGYTF. In DNA form, the CDR3 reads TGTGCCAGTTTAAGCTTTTATAACTATGGCTACACCTTC.

This clone was recorded once. J is TRBJ1-5 and V is TRBV6-5, with 7 bases fitting TRBD1. The CDR3 runs to 14 residues. The J segment lost 3 bases and the V segment lost 6 bases, leaving 5 bases of the junction unmatched. CDR1 and CDR2 (germline): MNHEY, SVGAGI. CDR3 coding DNA: TGTGCCAGCAGATTGACAGGGAACAATCAGCCCCAGCATTTT. Amino acid sequence: CASRLTGNNQPQHF.

The chain carries TRBV5-5 and TRBJ2-7, with 8 bases fitting TRBD1. The J segment lost 1 base and the V segment lost 7 bases, leaving 4 bases of the junction unmatched. The CDR3 sequence is 13 residues long. In germline, CDR1 is SGHKS, CDR2 YYEKEE (reference sequence). CDR3 nucleotides: TGTGCCAGCGGGCAGGGGGCGTCCTACGAGCAGTACTTC. Translating gives CASGQGASYEQYF.

The chain combines TRBV29-1 with TRBJ2-3; TRBD2 might be the D (6 bases). Germline V gene sequence: CDR1 SQVTM, CDR2 ANQGSEA. V lost 7 bases to trimming and J lost 1 base, with 12 bases between them. The CDR3 has 13 amino acids. CDR3: CSGLGGGTDTQYF. CDR3 sequence (DNA): TGCAGCGGACTAGGAGGGGGCACAGATACGCAGTATTTT.